This T cell receptor beta chain was profiled in a study of shared clonotypes between healthy human individuals. Overall study findings and caveats: All-four-donor shared clonotypes had higher generation probabilities than non-shared clonotypes did. Memory subsets had estimated richness that was generally smaller than that of naive subsets.

As concerns this clone: Its antigen remains unidentified.

Naive CD8 cells, CD45RO-negative and positively selected for CCR7, excluded terminally differentiated effector memory CD45RA+ cells. This CDR3 has 15 amino acids. Germline CDR1 is MNHEY and CDR2 is SMNVEV (reference sequence). V shed 6 bases, J shed 0 bases, and the junction held 6 bases outside the gene matches. Investigators spread the genomic DNA of each subset evenly over several immunoSEQ plates. Only in-frame clones appear in the TCRdb table, and some are missing; sequencing was by immunoSEQ multiplex PCR. Of roughly 2,000,000 clones detected, around 93% appear once; the ten largest clones hold more than 1.5%.

The sequence came from a young man in good health. Some clones in this sample may be carry-over from other donors' samples. Specimen: naive CD8+ T cells from PBMCs. The V gene is TRBV27, the J gene TRBJ2-7; TRBD2 matches 9 bases. This CDR3 is CASRPGLASSYEQYF. The CDR3 DNA follows: TGTGCCAGCAGACCGGGACTAGCTTCCTCCTACGAGCAGTACTTC.